The text below deals with one TCR beta chain. What it recognizes is unknown. The CDR3 is made up of 14 amino acids. Trimming shortened V by 0 bases and J by 3 bases, and 8 bases separated the two germline ends. CDR1 is MGHRA and CDR2 is YSYEKL in the germline V gene. The data were produced by immunoSEQ multiplex PCR, yet TCRdb's version contains in-frame clones alone and is incomplete. In the table there are about 14,000 clones, roughly 50% of which are singletons. This specimen comes from a study of cytotoxic CD8 clonotypes in ibrutinib-treated CLL. Study-wide results and caveats: Clonality climbed at ibrutinib response, then dropped toward baseline at progression.

The source material was PBMCs, sampled at an approximately 26-month disease-progression time point, from a patient treated with ibrutinib. The sequence came from a human donor with chronic lymphocytic leukemia. This chain connects TRBV4-1 to TRBJ1-1, with D hard to call. Here the CDR3 DNA reads TGCGCCAGCAGCCAAGAGTTCTCCGACACTGAAGCTTTCTTT. As protein: CASSQEFSDTEAFF.